Following are 28 T cell receptor beta chains from one sample sequenced in a study of blood T cell repertoires in COVID-19. The data were produced by immunoSEQ multiplex PCR, yet TCRdb's version contains in-frame clones alone and is incomplete. Of 35,000 to 50,000 clones in the sample, around 87% were seen once. Source material: peripheral blood. The source is a woman at least 80 years old with active COVID-19.

V is TRBV5-5 and J is TRBJ2-4; D is perhaps TRBD1 (6 bases). The CDR3 runs 13 residues. Per germline, CDR1 SGHKS and CDR2 YYEKEE (reference sequence). V was shortened by 0 bases and J by 8 bases, with 9 bases between the two germline ends. The CDR3 spells CASSLGTDDIQYF. DNA of the CDR3: TGTGCCAGCAGCTTGGGGACAGATGACATTCAGTACTTC. Full variable domain (remainder filled in from reference TRBV5-5 and TRBJ2-4): DAGVTQSPTHLIKTRGQQVTLRCSPISGHKSVSWYQQVLGQGPQFIFQYYEKEERGRGNFPDRFSARQFPNYSSELNVNALLLGDSALYLCASSLGTDDIQYFGAGTRLSVL.

The chain is built from TRBV7-2 and TRBJ2-5; 12 bases agree with TRBD1. Trimming removed 4 bases from V and 7 bases from J; junction bases left unmatched: 4. Germline V lookup: CDR1 SGHTA, CDR2 FQGNSA. This CDR3 spans 14 amino acids. The CDR3 DNA follows: TGTGCCAGCAGCTGGGGACAGGGGGCTGGGACCCAGTACTTC. Encoded protein: CASSWGQGAGTQYF.

This clone qualifies as medium-sized. J is TRBJ1-4 and V is TRBV4-1; 7 nucleotides agree with TRBD1. Germline CDR1 MGHRA, CDR2 YSYEKL. Trimming took 4 bases from V and 8 from J; bases not matched to a gene: 7. The CDR3 extends over 14 amino acids. CDR3 in amino acids: CASSLDRVNEKLFF. CDR3 coding DNA: TGCGCCAGCAGCCTCGACAGGGTGAACGAAAAACTGTTTTTT.

This chain joins TRBV10-1 and TRBJ2-1; 12 bases map to TRBD2. V lost 8 bases and J lost 7; bases outside the gene matches: 9. Germline V gene sequence: CDR1 WNHNN, CDR2 SYGVQD (reference sequence). The CDR3 loop spans 15 amino acids. CDR3 sequence reads: CASVTSGGFNNEQFF. In nucleotides, the CDR3 is TGCGCCAGCGTAACTAGCGGGGGGTTTAATAATGAGCAGTTCTTC.

This rearrangement joins TRBV19 to TRBJ1-5; no clear D gene. The ends were cut back, 3 bases at V and 7 bases at J, with 10 bases in the middle. CDR1 LNHDA and CDR2 SQIVND come from the germline V gene (reference sequence). CDR3 length equals 13 residues. The CDR3 is CASSMGQRQPQHF. CDR3 sequence (DNA): TGTGCCAGTAGTATGGGCCAACGGCAGCCCCAGCATTTT.

The chain combines TRBV24-1 with TRBJ1-5; 7 positions agree with TRBD1. The CDR3 is made up of 14 amino acids. V gave up 3 bases and J gave up 4 bases; unmatched junction bases: 2. The germline V gene encodes CDR1 KGHDR and CDR2 SFDVKD. As DNA, the CDR3 is TGTGCCACCAGTGATCCCAGGGGGAATCAGCCCCAGCATTTT. It encodes CATSDPRGNQPQHF.

The gene calls are TRBV5-1 and TRBJ1-4, with a weak D call TRBD1 (6 bases). The V end was cut by 4 bases, the J end by 2 bases, with 9 bases between. CDR3 length equals 14 residues. Germline CDR1 SGHRS, CDR2 YFSETQ. The CDR3 loop is CASSTGSTNEKLFF. For the CDR3, the DNA is TGCGCCAGCAGCACAGGGTCCACTAATGAAAAACTGTTTTTT.

This clone was seen a single time. The rearrangement joins TRBV28 to TRBJ2-3; D remains ambiguous. V lost 6 bases and J lost 0, with 7 bases in between. Looked up from germline, CDR1 is MDHEN and CDR2 is SYDVKM. The CDR3 consists of 13 residues. CDR3 in amino acids: CASRESSTDTQYF. The CDR3 DNA is TGTGCCAGCAGAGAGTCTAGCACAGATACGCAGTATTTT.

V usage is TRBV18 and J usage is TRBJ2-3; TRBD1 might be the D (6 bases). V gave up 6 bases and J gave up 1 base, with 11 bases separating them. In germline, CDR1 is KGHSH, CDR2 LQKENI. This CDR3 region has 14 residues. The CDR3 nucleotides read TGTGCCAGCTCGGCACAGGGCGGCACAGATACGCAGTATTTT. As protein: CASSAQGGTDTQYF. Full variable domain (remainder filled in from reference TRBV18 and TRBJ2-3): NAGVMQNPRHLVRRRGQEARLRCSPMKGHSHVYWYRQLPEEGLKFMVYLQKENIIDESGMPKERFSAEFPKEGPSILRIQQVVRGDSAAYFCASSAQGGTDTQYFGPGTRLTVL.

The rearrangement links TRBV7-2 to TRBJ2-1, with 7 positions matching TRBD1. This CDR3 is 14 amino acids long. The V and J ends lost 1 base and 8 bases, in that order; junction bases with no gene match: 5. Germline-derived CDR1 and CDR2 are SGHTA and FQGNSA. This CDR3 is CASSLGDSPHEQFF. CDR3 DNA sequence: TGTGCCAGCAGCTTAGGGGACAGCCCCCATGAGCAGTTCTTC.

The chain is built from TRBV3-1 (or the pseudogene TRBV3-2) and TRBJ2-3; D may be TRBD2 (6 bases). Germline assignment: CDR1 LGHDT and CDR2 YNNKEL (reference sequence). Deletions cut 1 base from V and 0 bases from J, with 14 bases between. CDR3 size: 17 residues. In nucleotides, the CDR3 is TGTGCCAGCAGCCAAGCAGGGCGGGGTGCTAGCACAGATACGCAGTATTTT. Amino acid sequence: CASSQAGRGASTDTQYF.

The chain couples TRBV18 to TRBJ2-5, with 7 bases matching TRBD1. Trimming at V came to 2 bases and at J to 1 base, leaving 1 base not matched to a gene. This CDR3 spans 14 amino acids. Germline loops: CDR1 KGHSH, CDR2 LQKENI. The CDR3 region is CASSPGQAQETQYF. CDR3 bases: TGTGCCAGCTCACCAGGACAGGCCCAAGAGACCCAGTACTTC.

This clone is a singleton in its sample. V and J are TRBV28 and TRBJ1-5; D call uncertain. The CDR3 loop spans 14 amino acids. Looked up from germline, CDR1 is MDHEN and CDR2 is SYDVKM. Trimming pared 7 bases from V and 7 bases from J, leaving 17 bases between. The CDR3 reads CASTRSGMQQPQHF. The CDR3 bases are TGTGCCAGCACCCGGTCGGGGATGCAGCAGCCCCAGCATTTT.

This chain connects TRBV7-2 to TRBJ2-1, with D possibly being TRBD2 (6 bases). The germline V gene encodes CDR1 SGHTA and CDR2 FQGNSA. The CDR3 covers 15 residues. Trimming cost V 0 bases and J 8 bases, with 14 bases left between them. CDR3 in amino acids: CASSLAGTSGDEQFF. The DNA of the CDR3 is TGTGCCAGCAGCTTAGCCGGGACTTCGGGCGATGAGCAGTTCTTC.

The chain recombines TRBV28 with TRBJ1-4; possibly TRBD1 for D (5 bases). In germline, CDR1 is MDHEN, CDR2 SYDVKM. Deletions cut 10 bases from V and 8 bases from J, with 11 bases between. The CDR3 covers 11 residues. Here the CDR3 DNA reads TGTGCCACCGACCGACAGGAAAAACTGTTTTTT. Translating it yields CATDRQEKLFF.

J is TRBJ1-3 and V is TRBV5-4; 8 bases are a match to TRBD1. Trimming at V came to 4 bases and at J to 5 bases, leaving 5 bases not matched to a gene. CDR3 size: 14 residues. Germline CDR1 SGHNT, CDR2 YYREEE (reference sequence). The CDR3 nucleotides read TGTGCCAGCAGCCCAGGGGACAGGAGAAACACCATATATTTT. It yields the protein CASSPGDRRNTIYF.

The chain is built from TRBV10-1 and TRBJ2-3; 11 positions agree with TRBD2. There are 19 residues in the CDR3. CDR1 and CDR2 (germline): WNHNN, SYGVQD (reference sequence). Trimming removed 6 bases from V and 6 bases from J; junction bases left unmatched: 20. The CDR3 reads CASRPFSGGAVFHRDTQYF. The CDR3 DNA sequence: TGCGCCAGCAGGCCTTTTAGCGGGGGGGCGGTATTCCATCGGGATACGCAGTATTTT.

The chain employs TRBV24-1 and TRBJ2-5, with D tentatively TRBD2 (6 bases). The V gene lost 4 bases and the J gene lost 4 bases, with 21 bases spanning the gap. This CDR3 has 17 residues. The germline V gene encodes CDR1 KGHDR and CDR2 SFDVKD. CDR3 residues: CATSDSLGSQGGETQYF. CDR3 bases: TGTGCCACCAGTGACTCTTTGGGGTCGCAGGGAGGAGAGACCCAGTACTTC.

This clone was detected once. The chain carries TRBV5-5 and TRBJ1-2; D may be TRBD1 (6 bases). V was shortened by 4 bases and J by 8 bases, with 15 bases between the two germline ends. The V gene's germline CDR1 is SGHKS and CDR2 YYEKEE (reference sequence). The CDR3 loop spans 13 amino acids. CDR3 DNA: TGTGCCAGCAGCCTTGTGTGGGGACAAGGCTACACCTTC. Protein: CASSLVWGQGYTF. The full variable domain, in which reference TRBV5-5 and TRBJ1-2 provide the parts outside the CDR3, is DAGVTQSPTHLIKTRGQQVTLRCSPISGHKSVSWYQQVLGQGPQFIFQYYEKEERGRGNFPDRFSARQFPNYSSELNVNALLLGDSALYLCASSLVWGQGYTFGSGTRLTVV.

The chain combines TRBV30 with TRBJ2-5; TRBD1 might be the D (7 bases). Deletions cut 4 bases from V and 1 base from J, with 16 bases between. The CDR3 length is 15 residues. Germline CDR1 reads GTSNPN; CDR2 reads SVGIG (reference sequence). The CDR3 sequence: CAWTLGRTGQETQYF. Written as DNA, the CDR3 is TGTGCCTGGACCCTAGGGAGGACAGGCCAAGAGACCCAGTACTTC.

A single count supports this clone. The same CDR3 can be traced to other DNA sequences in this sample. The V call is TRBV3-1 (or the pseudogene TRBV3-2), the J call TRBJ2-7, with TRBD2 matching over 12 bases. CDR1 is LGHDT, CDR2 YNNKEL, per germline (reference sequence). The CDR3 is 15 residues long. V gave up 0 bases and J gave up 6 bases; unmatched junction bases: 3. The CDR3 DNA reads as TGTGCCAGCAGCCAAGACCTAGCGGGGGGGCGCGAGCAGTACTTC. Translating it yields CASSQDLAGGREQYF.

The chain has TRBV30 and TRBJ1-4; the D is unclear. Trimming took off 4 bases at V and 0 bases at J, with 12 bases between the two ends. This CDR3 contains 15 residues. Germline V gene sequence: CDR1 GTSNPN, CDR2 SVGIG (reference sequence). The CDR3 region has the DNA TGTGCCTGGACCCCGTGGCCTGCAACTAATGAAAAACTGTTTTTT. Translating it yields CAWTPWPATNEKLFF.

V is TRBV3-1 (or the pseudogene TRBV3-2) and J is TRBJ2-1; a weak D match, TRBD1 (6 bases). From germline, CDR1 is LGHDT and CDR2 YNNKEL (reference sequence). V lost 0 bases, J lost 1 base, and 7 bases lay in between. CDR3 length: 15 residues. CDR3 sequence: CASSQDTGSYNEQFF. CDR3 coding DNA: TGTGCCAGCAGCCAAGATACAGGGTCCTACAATGAGCAGTTCTTC.

The chain is built from TRBV7-9 and TRBJ1-1; tentatively, D is TRBD1 (5 bases). The germline gives CDR1 SEHNR, CDR2 FQNEAQ (reference sequence). The CDR3 has 14 residues. V was clipped by 2 bases and J by 9 bases, with 16 bases between them. The CDR3 DNA reads as TGTGCCAGCAGCTTACGTGTGGACACCTGGAAAGCTTTCTTT. It specifies CASSLRVDTWKAFF.

This sequence joins TRBV6-5 and TRBJ2-5; D is undetermined. The CDR3 runs 15 residues. The V gene lost 1 base and the J gene lost 5 bases, with 14 bases spanning the gap. Germline V gene data show CDR1 as MNHEY and CDR2 as SVGAGI. The CDR3 here is CASSYFWANHETQYF. CDR3 sequence (DNA): TGTGCCAGCAGTTACTTCTGGGCTAATCATGAGACCCAGTACTTC.

The chain recombines TRBV5-1 with TRBJ2-1; D may be TRBD1 (6 bases). Trimming shortened V by 1 base and J by 4 bases, and 18 bases separated the two germline ends. The CDR3 extends over 17 amino acids. Germline CDR1 and CDR2: SGHRS and YFSETQ. CDR3 coding DNA: TGCGCCAGCAGCTTGAGTGCCCTCGGACAGTCGTACAATGAGCAGTTCTTC. It specifies CASSLSALGQSYNEQFF.

The J gene is TRBJ2-3, the V gene TRBV7-9; TRBD1 matches 8 bases. CDR3 length equals 15 residues. The germline V gene encodes CDR1 SEHNR and CDR2 FQNEAQ (reference sequence). V trimming: 5 bases; J trimming: 1 base; junction bases outside the gene matches: 5. CDR3 region: CASSRAGQGTDTQYF. The CDR3 DNA sequence: TGTGCCAGCAGCCGGGCGGGACAGGGCACAGATACGCAGTATTTT.

This clone turned up a few times. The chain carries TRBV7-9 and TRBJ1-4, with D maybe TRBD1 (6 bases). The CDR3 extends over 14 amino acids. In germline, CDR1 is SEHNR, CDR2 FQNEAQ (reference sequence). Trimming took off 5 bases at V and 4 bases at J, with 11 bases between the two ends. The chain's CDR3 is CASSRDTGNEKLFF. CDR3 DNA sequence: TGTGCCAGCAGCCGGGACACTGGTAATGAAAAACTGTTTTTT.